This T cell receptor beta chain was obtained from a study of blood T cell repertoires in COVID-19 (dated by TCRdb to 2018 to 2021). Some background on the complete study: Collaborator samples came from the United States, Italy and Spain and covered acute and convalescent phases of COVID-19. The prospective study material was composed of cDNA or gDNA derived from T cells, B-cell-depleted T cells, or PBMCs. The repertoires were made available in a free public database intended to serve as a resource for research on the immune response to SARS-CoV-2. Deeply sampled blood TCRbeta repertoires from subjects exposed to, actively infected with, or recovered from COVID-19 were included in the dataset. Samples were obtained from the ongoing ImmuneRACE study (first 160 participants) and from over 1,000 subjects provided by 6 global collaborators. Nearly every sample came with metadata listing a de-identified subject ID, COVID-19 status, age in years and sex. Where HLA class I and class II types were available, the types were taken from metadata supplied by the sample provider, not from assay-based typing. Findings and caveats that apply to the study as a whole: The quantity of clinical and demographic metadata differed by source and by participant and was supplied without curation.

Germline trimming: 2 bases from V, 5 bases from J; junction bases outside gene matches: 4. The CDR3 numbers 15 residues from cysteine through phenylalanine. Only the CDR3 region is kept as DNA, spanning 45 bases read in frame from base 1. Per the germline V gene (reference sequence), LGHDT is the CDR1 and YNNKEL is the CDR2. Worth noting for this clone: There is no known antigen for this receptor. One base away there is no much larger clone; base qualities are not given.

TCRbeta CDR3 regions were amplified from genomic DNA by means of the immunoSEQ Assay, a bias-controlled multiplex PCR. Turning to the authors' computational methods: Within the assay, amplification of reference gene primers was used to estimate how many nucleated cells each sample contained. To quantify the absolute abundance of each unique TCRbeta CDR3 rearrangement, sequence reads were collapsed and filtered. For each sample, productive Simpson clonality was calculated as the square root of Simpson's diversity index over productive rearrangements. TCRdb took this table from immuneACCESS and kept in-frame rearrangements with V and J called. Such tables lack part of the clones; where checked against another copy, unresolved V genes explain under half of the gap, and the rest is unexplained. V and J calls and clone size are given by that table; D and trimming were obtained from the DNA. This sample gives some 70,000 clones in total; nearly 80% of them show up just once. About 6% of the sample belongs to the ten largest clones.

Whole blood was collected in K2EDTA tubes by collaborating institutions according to the institutions' own protocols. For TCRbeta analysis, collaborators shipped samples in one of three forms: frozen whole blood, isolated PBMCs, or DNA extracted from either of those sample types. This TCR came from an older woman with acute or convalescent COVID-19. The sample consisted of peripheral blood. The receptor chain draws on TRBV3-1 (or the pseudogene TRBV3-2) and TRBJ2-3, with 10 bases in between that match TRBD2. In nucleotides, the sequence is TGTGCCAGCAGCCAACAGGAGCGGGGGGGAGATACGCAGTATTTT. It codes for CASSQQERGGDTQYF.